The clone carrying this T cell receptor beta chain was found many times. Its antigen is not identified. TCRdb called the multiplex PCR reads again in MiXCR, with one record for every CDR3 protein. The sample includes approximately 280,000 distinct CDR3 sequences, 30% of them seen just once. This CDR3 contains 16 residues. The germline gives CDR1 SGHTA, CDR2 FQGNSA. With 0 bases removed from V and 2 bases from J, the gap between germline ends came to 13 bases. Axillary draining lymph nodes of breast cancer patients supplied the node samples. The data belong to a study of breast tumors, draining lymph nodes, adjacent tissues. Whole-study results and caveats: Data fit most tumor T cells coming from lymph node, expanding in tumor. Luminal-like breast cancer showed significantly higher tumor–nontumor repertoire similarity than basal-like. Tumors had less TCR diversity than lymph nodes, more than nontumor tissue. Data only fit, rather than demonstrated, lymph node origin of most tumor T cells.

The TCR comes from a female donor with breast cancer. Some clones in this sample may be carry-over from other donors' samples. Input material: axillary lymph node tissue. V is TRBV7-2 and J is TRBJ2-5; D is undetermined. CDR3 nucleotides: TGTGCCAGCAGCTTAGCTCTGCTCGCAGGTCAAGAGACCCAGTACTTC. Protein product: CASSLALLAGQETQYF.